This entry lists 5 T cell receptor beta chains sequenced from one sample in a study of T cell responses to AZD1222 COVID-19 vaccine. Some clones are missing from TCRdb's copy, which holds only in-frame ones; the method was immunoSEQ multiplex PCR. The table records tens of thousands of clones, over 75% of them present only once. The sample in question was peripheral blood, obtained on day 0 of AZD1222 vaccination. Every receptor here comes from an adult in good health.

The table lists this clone with a count of one. The gene calls are TRBV11-2 and TRBJ2-3; TRBD1 is a possible D gene (5 bases). Germline V gene lookup returns CDR1 SGHAT and CDR2 FQNNGV. Between the trimmed V and J ends, which lost 2 bases and 0 bases, there was a span of 9 bases. This CDR3 comprises 15 residues. The CDR3 loop is CASSLKGYSTDTQYF. CDR3 nucleotide sequence: TGTGCCAGCAGCTTAAAGGGGTATAGCACAGATACGCAGTATTTT.

There are a few counts of this clone. This sequence joins TRBV4-2 and TRBJ2-7; a weak D match, TRBD1 (6 bases). V lost 0 bases and J 6 bases, leaving 15 bases between the germline ends. Germline values: CDR1 LGHNA, CDR2 YNFKEQ. The CDR3 loop spans 15 amino acids. CDR3 DNA: TGTGCCAGCAGCCAAGATTTTGGGCAGGGGTTCGAGCAGTACTTC. Translating gives CASSQDFGQGFEQYF.

J is TRBJ2-3 and V is TRBV6-2 or TRBV6-3; D uncertain. The germline V gene has CDR1 MNHEY and CDR2 SVGEGT. The CDR3 is made up of 14 amino acids. V lost 4 bases to trimming and J lost 2 bases, with 10 bases between them. The CDR3 reads CASSSGKHTDTQYF. In nucleotides, the CDR3 is TGTGCCAGCAGTTCAGGAAAACACACAGATACGCAGTATTTT.

The chain combines TRBV6-5 with TRBJ1-1, with D possibly TRBD1 on 5 matching bases. V lost 7 bases and J 3 bases, leaving 15 bases between the germline ends. CDR3 length equals 14 residues. Germline lookup yields CDR1 MNHEY and CDR2 SVGAGI. CDR3 amino acids: CASTVGPRDTEAFF. DNA for the CDR3: TGTGCCAGCACCGTGGGACCGAGGGACACTGAAGCTTTCTTT.

V and J are TRBV5-1 and TRBJ2-3; D is possibly TRBD1 or TRBD2 (5 bases each). The V gene lost 4 bases and the J gene lost 6 bases, with 12 bases spanning the gap. The CDR3 contains 13 residues. Germline V gene lookup returns CDR1 SGHRS and CDR2 YFSETQ. CDR3 sequence: CASSRDRGDTQYF. In nucleotides, the CDR3 is TGCGCCAGCAGCCGGGACCGCGGGGATACGCAGTATTTT.